This is a list of T cell receptor beta chains from one sample in a study of T cell changes during pregnancy in multiple sclerosis. TCRdb's copy holds only in-frame clones and misses some; the assay was immunoSEQ multiplex PCR. The sample consists of over 55,000 clones, roughly nine tenths of them appearing once. The material was peripheral blood, obtained in the first trimester of pregnancy. Receptors originate from a female donor with multiple sclerosis, enrolled in a pregnancy study. CDR3s leave out the opening cysteine and the closing phenylalanine or tryptophan. The order of the fields is CDR3 protein, J gene, clone size, V gene. Rows give clone size only sometimes, using once, few, many, or a class for an expanded clone.

cdr3_aa: ASSTGEHSGNTIY; j_call: TRBJ1-3; clone_size: .; v_call: TRBV6-5
cdr3_aa: ASKQLISPDTQY; j_call: TRBJ2-3; clone_size: once; v_call: TRBV2
cdr3_aa: ASSKGQGAQWPQH; j_call: TRBJ1-5; clone_size: few; v_call: TRBV7-2
cdr3_aa: ASSPGTGVTGGKTQY; j_call: TRBJ2-5; clone_size: .; v_call: TRBV2
cdr3_aa: ASSVALDPGLDTQY; j_call: TRBJ2-3; clone_size: .; v_call: TRBV9
cdr3_aa: ASSGATTNYGYT; j_call: TRBJ1-2; clone_size: .; v_call: TRBV9
cdr3_aa: ASGLLRQGTYEQY; j_call: TRBJ2-7; clone_size: .; v_call: TRBV12-5
cdr3_aa: ASSQQGTATEAF; j_call: TRBJ1-1; clone_size: .; v_call: TRBV2
cdr3_aa: ASSLGSDQETQY; j_call: TRBJ2-5; clone_size: once; v_call: TRBV5-4
cdr3_aa: ASREGFNEKLF; j_call: TRBJ1-4; clone_size: .; v_call: TRBV27
cdr3_aa: ASSFIVGFGTEAF; j_call: TRBJ1-1; clone_size: .; v_call: TRBV7-2
cdr3_aa: SGFRDRGNEDYGYT; j_call: TRBJ1-2; clone_size: .; v_call: TRBV29-1
cdr3_aa: AWRSRNTGELF; j_call: TRBJ2-2; clone_size: .; v_call: TRBV30
cdr3_aa: ASSLGQSSGTGELF; j_call: TRBJ2-2; clone_size: .; v_call: TRBV5-1
cdr3_aa: ASSYPRGGTNEQF; j_call: TRBJ2-1; clone_size: .; v_call: TRBV6-5
cdr3_aa: ASSFYGGVYEQY; j_call: TRBJ2-7; clone_size: .; v_call: TRBV27
cdr3_aa: ASRQREDEQF; j_call: TRBJ2-1; clone_size: .; v_call: TRBV7-2
cdr3_aa: ASSHPEYTGELF; j_call: TRBJ2-2; clone_size: .; v_call: TRBV2
cdr3_aa: ASSQSLVGGRDTEAF; j_call: TRBJ1-1; clone_size: once; v_call: TRBV4-1
cdr3_aa: ASSTGAGAGELF; j_call: TRBJ2-2; clone_size: .; v_call: TRBV11-2
cdr3_aa: ASKEQTGEAGELF; j_call: TRBJ2-2; clone_size: .; v_call: TRBV6-5
cdr3_aa: ASSGGTGGGYGYT; j_call: TRBJ1-2; clone_size: few; v_call: TRBV11-1
cdr3_aa: AWMLNGRGTYEQY; j_call: TRBJ2-7; clone_size: .; v_call: TRBV30
cdr3_aa: ASSPDALGGYT; j_call: TRBJ1-2; clone_size: .; v_call: TRBV4-1
cdr3_aa: ATQGLAGELF; j_call: TRBJ2-2; clone_size: .; v_call: TRBV2
cdr3_aa: ASSQDLGVNTEAF; j_call: TRBJ1-1; clone_size: .; v_call: TRBV4-3
cdr3_aa: ASSSSGWSGNYQETQY; j_call: TRBJ2-5; clone_size: .; v_call: TRBV11-2
cdr3_aa: ASSYGGVPTYGYT; j_call: TRBJ1-2; clone_size: .; v_call: TRBV6-5
cdr3_aa: SAGTIFNEKLF; j_call: TRBJ1-4; clone_size: .; v_call: TRBV29-1
cdr3_aa: ASSRKDSSPGNTIY; j_call: TRBJ1-3; clone_size: few; v_call: TRBV4-1
cdr3_aa: ASSSSTTNEKLF; j_call: TRBJ1-4; clone_size: .; v_call: TRBV5-1
cdr3_aa: ASSTSRNQETQY; j_call: TRBJ2-5; clone_size: .; v_call: TRBV19
cdr3_aa: ASSIGRGPSGRGDIQY; j_call: TRBJ2-4; clone_size: .; v_call: TRBV19
cdr3_aa: ASSDGYRSLGGNQPQH; j_call: TRBJ1-5; clone_size: .; v_call: TRBV2
cdr3_aa: ASSFPREVNGYT; j_call: TRBJ1-2; clone_size: .; v_call: TRBV7-9
cdr3_aa: AWSAGTHNGYT; j_call: TRBJ1-2; clone_size: .; v_call: TRBV30
cdr3_aa: ASSRAYEQY; j_call: TRBJ2-7; clone_size: .; v_call: TRBV7-2
cdr3_aa: ASSRTYANEKLF; j_call: TRBJ1-4; clone_size: .; v_call: TRBV27
cdr3_aa: ASSFRGPYGYT; j_call: TRBJ1-2; clone_size: .; v_call: TRBV6-5
cdr3_aa: ASSFRRVTGTKETQY; j_call: TRBJ2-5; clone_size: .; v_call: TRBV7-2
cdr3_aa: ASSLGQGGDIQY; j_call: TRBJ2-4; clone_size: .; v_call: TRBV5-1
cdr3_aa: ASSLEWGLWGSPLH; j_call: TRBJ1-6; clone_size: once; v_call: TRBV7-2
cdr3_aa: ASSLEQGVPYEQY; j_call: TRBJ2-7; clone_size: few; v_call: TRBV5-1
cdr3_aa: ASSPGTSAHYEQY; j_call: TRBJ2-7; clone_size: .; v_call: TRBV4-1
cdr3_aa: ASSRRLAGGSGETQY; j_call: TRBJ2-5; clone_size: .; v_call: TRBV18
cdr3_aa: ASSLGMYGEGF; j_call: TRBJ2-1; clone_size: .; v_call: TRBV11-2
cdr3_aa: ASFPGRKNEKLF; j_call: TRBJ1-4; clone_size: .; v_call: TRBV6-1
cdr3_aa: ASSTGQGDEQY; j_call: TRBJ2-7; clone_size: once; v_call: TRBV5-5
cdr3_aa: ASSQVGQDTPNTEAF; j_call: TRBJ1-1; clone_size: .; v_call: TRBV4-1